One sample yielded the 4 T cell receptor beta chains listed below, sequenced in a study of blood T cell repertoires in COVID-19. TCRdb keeps only in-frame clones here, not all; method: immunoSEQ multiplex PCR. The sample yields 200,000 to 300,000 clones, roughly 80% seen once. Sequenced material: peripheral blood. These receptors were taken from a woman aged 60-70 years with active or convalescent COVID-19.

CDR3 amino acids: CASSPQGDQPQHF. DNA for the CDR3: TGTGCCAGCAGTCCACAGGGGGATCAGCCCCAGCATTTT. The chain carries TRBV12-3 or TRBV12-4 and TRBJ1-5; 8 bases fit TRBD1. CDR3 length: 13 amino acids. V dropped 5 bases and J dropped 5; count of bases not matched to a gene: 2.

The J gene is TRBJ2-1, the V gene TRBV27; D perhaps matches TRBD2 (6 bases). The CDR3 has 15 amino acids. The V and J ends lost 3 bases and 4 bases respectively, with 13 bases between them. CDR1 and CDR2 (germline): MNHEY, SMNVEV (reference sequence). In DNA form, the CDR3 reads TGTGCCAGCAGTTTGGACCGGGACTCTTACAATGAGCAGTTCTTC. It codes for CASSLDRDSYNEQFF.

This clone was counted between two and nine times. The V and J genes are TRBV28 and TRBJ2-7, with 7 bases matching TRBD1. Trimming removed 4 bases from V and 4 bases from J; junction bases left unmatched: 16. Germline loops: CDR1 MDHEN, CDR2 SYDVKM. The CDR3 covers 17 residues. CDR3 nucleotides: TGTGCCAGCAGTTCCCCCCCGACAGGGCTAGGGGTATACGAGCAGTACTTC. Residues: CASSSPPTGLGVYEQYF.

In this sample, this clone turned up a few times. The chain combines TRBV7-9 with TRBJ2-4, with D tentatively TRBD1 (5 bases). Judging by the DNA end, TRBJ1-2 fits better; the J call may be wrong. The CDR3 sequence is 13 residues long. Germline V gene sequence: CDR1 SEHNR, CDR2 FQNEAQ (reference sequence). The CDR3 nucleotides are TGTGCCAGCAGCTTAGAAGGAGGGGAAGTTTACACCTTC. Translated: CASSLEGGEVYTF.